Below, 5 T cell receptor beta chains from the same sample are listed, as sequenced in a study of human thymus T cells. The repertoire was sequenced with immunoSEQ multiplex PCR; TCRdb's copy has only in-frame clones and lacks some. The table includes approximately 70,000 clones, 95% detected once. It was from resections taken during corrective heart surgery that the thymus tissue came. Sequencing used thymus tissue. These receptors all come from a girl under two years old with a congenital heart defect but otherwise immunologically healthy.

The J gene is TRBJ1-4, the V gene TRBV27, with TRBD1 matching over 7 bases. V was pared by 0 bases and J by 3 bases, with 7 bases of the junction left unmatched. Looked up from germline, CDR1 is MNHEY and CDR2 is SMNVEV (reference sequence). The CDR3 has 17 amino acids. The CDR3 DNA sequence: TGTGCCAGCAGTTTATCGATTCGACAGGGCCCTAATGAAAAACTGTTTTTT. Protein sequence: CASSLSIRQGPNEKLFF.

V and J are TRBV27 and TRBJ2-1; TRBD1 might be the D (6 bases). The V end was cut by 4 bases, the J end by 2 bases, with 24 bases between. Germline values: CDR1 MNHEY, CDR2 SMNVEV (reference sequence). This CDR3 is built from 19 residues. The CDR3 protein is CASSSFAAMQGPTYNEQFF. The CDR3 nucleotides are TGTGCCAGCAGTTCCTTTGCTGCAATGCAGGGGCCCACCTACAATGAGCAGTTCTTC.

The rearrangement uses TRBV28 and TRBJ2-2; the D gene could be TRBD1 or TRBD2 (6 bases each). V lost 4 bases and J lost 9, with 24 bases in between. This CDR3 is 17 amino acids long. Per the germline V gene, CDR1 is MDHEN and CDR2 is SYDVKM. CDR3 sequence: CASSYGGGISNDRELFF. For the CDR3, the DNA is TGTGCCAGCAGTTATGGGGGCGGGATAAGTAACGACCGGGAGCTGTTTTTT.

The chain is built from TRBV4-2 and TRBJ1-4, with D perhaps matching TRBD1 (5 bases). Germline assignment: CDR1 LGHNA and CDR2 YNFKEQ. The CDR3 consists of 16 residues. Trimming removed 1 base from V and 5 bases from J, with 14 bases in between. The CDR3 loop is CASSQGAGATNEKLFF. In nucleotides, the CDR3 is TGTGCCAGCAGCCAAGGGGCCGGGGCGACAAATGAAAAACTGTTTTTT.

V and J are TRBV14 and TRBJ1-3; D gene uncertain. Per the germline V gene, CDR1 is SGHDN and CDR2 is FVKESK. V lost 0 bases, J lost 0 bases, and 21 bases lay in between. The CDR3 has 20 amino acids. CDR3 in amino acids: CASSQDRIDVGRYSGNTIYF. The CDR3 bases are TGTGCCAGCAGCCAAGACCGGATTGACGTCGGACGGTACTCTGGAAACACCATATATTTT.